This T cell receptor (beta chain) was identified during a study of cytomegalovirus exposure and HLA in healthy donors. This CDR3 is built from 15 residues. V was shortened by 6 bases and J by 1 base, with 15 bases between the two germline ends. Germline values: CDR1 MNHEY, CDR2 SVGAGI. Primers for the PCR totalled 60 Vbeta and 13 Jbeta. Method: immunoSEQ multiplex PCR; TCRdb's copy keeps in-frame clones and lacks some. The sample includes about 150,000 clones, around 76% of them seen just once. Study outcomes and limitations: Common viral pathogens (according to a later analysis) appeared linked to several of the most significant clusters. An analysis that came later showed most CMV-associated TCR beta chains appearing HLA-restricted.

Healthy bone marrow donors made up the cohort. Regarding this clone: Its antigen is currently unknown.

This chain connects TRBV6-5 to TRBJ1-1; D gene unclear. Sequencing was done on a sample of PBMCs. This TCR was sampled from a man in his forties or fifties in good health and CMV-seronegative. CDR3 nucleotides: TGTGCCAGCAGGTATATTTCAAGGAGGAACACTGAAGCTTTCTTT. Protein product: CASRYISRRNTEAFF.